One T cell receptor beta chain is described in this entry. Antigen unknown. This entry comes from a study of blood T cells in healthy people across ages. Through a sample-barcoded 5' primer and a J-beta primer mix, a second PCR was run for roughly 7 to 11 cycles. TCRdb reanalysed the 5' RACE reads using MiXCR and keeps one entry per CDR3 protein. The sample has 700,000 to 850,000 distinct CDR3 sequences, under 40% seen once; the top ten hold approximately 13%. Each sample yielded at least 6 million isolated PBMCs. CDR1 LGHNA and CDR2 YNFKEQ come from the germline V gene. The V and J ends lost 3 bases and 11 bases respectively, with 19 bases between them. The CDR3 runs to 14 residues. Findings and limits, study-wide: Relative to aged donors, long-lived donors carried more naive CD4+ cells and displayed higher diversity.

The receptor's source is a man aged 18 to 35 in good health. The chain carries TRBV4-2 and TRBJ2-5; either TRBD1 or TRBD2 may fit D (5 bases each). The sequenced sample consisted of blood. The DNA of the CDR3 is TGTGCCAGCAGCCACCCGGACTGGGGGAATGAGCAGTACTTC. Translated, it gives CASSHPDWGNEQYF.